Each of the 27 T cell receptor beta chains below was sequenced from the same sample in a study of cytotoxic CD8 clonotypes in ibrutinib-treated CLL. Assay used: immunoSEQ multiplex PCR; TCRdb lists only in-frame clones, some missing. The repertoire holds approximately 84,000 clones, 86% seen once, with under 6.5% in the top ten. Sequencing used PBMCs, obtained before ibrutinib treatment. The receptors stem from a human donor with chronic lymphocytic leukemia.

This chain joins TRBV9 and TRBJ2-5; D is unresolved. V lost 4 bases, J lost 5 bases, and 12 bases lay in between. The length of the CDR3 is 13 residues. The germline CDR1 and CDR2 sequences are SGDLS and YYNGEE. In nucleotides, the CDR3 is TGTGCCAGCAGCACGCACATGGGGGAGACCCAGTACTTC. Protein product: CASSTHMGETQYF.

The V call is TRBV5-6, the J call TRBJ2-1; D ambiguous. Trimming took 3 bases from V and 15 from J, leaving 19 bases between them. CDR1 and CDR2 from the germline V gene are SGHDT and YYEEEE. The CDR3 is made up of 13 amino acids. This chain's CDR3 is CASSSDEAGQRFF. The CDR3 nucleotides are TGTGCCAGCAGCTCCGATGAAGCCGGCCAGCGGTTCTTC.

The chain employs TRBV7-8 and TRBJ2-7; no reliable D call. The V and J ends lost 2 bases and 6 bases respectively, with 17 bases between them. CDR3 length equals 15 residues. Looked up from germline, CDR1 is SGHVS and CDR2 is FQNEAQ. CDR3 sequence: CASSLTRRVRTEQYF. DNA of the CDR3: TGTGCCAGCAGCTTAACCCGAAGGGTCCGTACCGAGCAGTACTTC.

The chain has TRBV4-3 and TRBJ1-3; no clear D gene. The CDR3 is 17 residues long. Trimming removed 4 bases from V and 0 bases from J, with 16 bases in between. From germline, CDR1 is LGHNA and CDR2 YSLEER. CDR3 nucleotide sequence: TGCGCCAGCAGCCCTATGGCAGTCCTGTACTCTGGAAACACCATATATTTT. Protein sequence: CASSPMAVLYSGNTIYF.

V usage is TRBV19 and J usage is TRBJ2-3; D not resolved. Germline CDR1 LNHDA, CDR2 SQIVND (reference sequence). CDR3 length equals 13 residues. Trimming left V 6 bases short and J 6 bases short, with 13 bases between. This CDR3 reads CASSPTPRDTQYF. DNA for the CDR3: TGTGCCAGTAGCCCCACCCCCCGGGATACGCAGTATTTT.

This clone was seen a handful of times. This rearrangement joins TRBV18 to TRBJ2-2, with 9 bases matching TRBD2. The CDR3 has 17 amino acids. In germline, CDR1 is KGHSH, CDR2 LQKENI. Unmatched junction bases numbered 8, after V lost 3 bases and J lost 3 bases. CDR3 nucleotides: TGTGCCAGCTCACCGTTAGCGGGAGTCCCCCACACCGGGGAGCTGTTTTTT. It encodes CASSPLAGVPHTGELFF.

For this clone: The junction departs from germline at one end; a sequencing error may be responsible. This chain links TRBV7-7 with TRBJ2-2; 11 bases fit TRBD1. The CDR3 has 16 residues. Germline lookup yields CDR1 SSHAT and CDR2 FNYEAQ (reference sequence). DNA of the CDR3: TGTGCTAGCAGCTTGGGGACAGGGGGATTCCCCGGGGAGCTGTTTTTT. It specifies CASSLGTGGFPGELFF.

The genes are TRBV5-1 and TRBJ2-5; tentatively, D is TRBD1 (6 bases). Germline V CDR1 and CDR2: SGHRS, YFSETQ. CDR3 length: 14 amino acids. Trimming left V 5 bases short and J 2 bases short, with 13 bases between. The CDR3 DNA sequence: TGCGCCAGCAGGGCCGGGACAACTCAAGAGACCCAGTACTTC. Amino acid sequence: CASRAGTTQETQYF.

V is TRBV28 and J is TRBJ1-1; 7 bases map to TRBD1. J was trimmed by 8 bases and V by 5 bases; bases with no gene match: 11. Germline V gives CDR1 MDHEN, CDR2 SYDVKM. This CDR3 is built from 14 residues. CDR3 in DNA: TGTGCCAGCAGTGTAGTCAGGGGGTTCCTCGAAGCTTTCTTT. It specifies CASSVVRGFLEAFF.

V is TRBV6-5 and J is TRBJ2-1; possible D gene TRBD2, 6 bases. V was clipped by 4 bases and J by 8 bases, with 18 bases between them. Per germline, CDR1 MNHEY and CDR2 SVGAGI. The CDR3 sequence is 15 residues long. CDR3: CASSSRGTGSYEQFF. Here the CDR3 DNA reads TGTGCCAGCAGTTCACGGGGGACCGGTTCGTATGAGCAGTTCTTC.

For this clone: This specimen includes other DNA sequences encoding the same CDR3. The chain combines TRBV11-2 with TRBJ2-5, with D unclear. V was shortened by 1 base and J by 5 bases, with 5 bases between the two germline ends. The CDR3 spans 12 residues. Germline V CDR1 and CDR2: SGHAT, FQNNGV. The DNA of the CDR3 is TGTGCCAGCAGCTTAGTCCGGGAGACCCAGTACTTC. Translating it yields CASSLVRETQYF.

This chain joins TRBV7-9 and TRBJ1-2, with no clear D. Germline CDR1 reads SEHNR; CDR2 reads FQNEAQ (reference sequence). The CDR3 is made up of 14 amino acids. V lost 2 bases, J lost 8 bases, and 15 bases lay in between. The CDR3 spells CASSLLSSGSGYTF. The CDR3 region has the DNA TGTGCCAGCAGCTTATTATCCTCCGGGTCAGGCTACACCTTC.

The chain carries TRBV6-5 and TRBJ1-4, with D unresolved. Trimming took 10 bases from V and 0 from J, leaving 12 bases between them. The germline V gene encodes CDR1 MNHEY and CDR2 SVGAGI. CDR3 length equals 14 residues. This CDR3 reads CATAYLATNEKLFF. The CDR3 region has the DNA TGTGCCACTGCGTATCTAGCAACTAATGAAAAACTGTTTTTT.

This clone was detected ten times or more. The gene calls are TRBV14 and TRBJ1-3; 7 bases match TRBD1. The germline gives CDR1 SGHDN, CDR2 FVKESK. The CDR3 totals 16 residues. Germline trimming cut 4 bases from V and 0 bases from J; bases unmatched to any gene: 6. The CDR3 loop is CASSRPGQFSGNTIYF. The CDR3 nucleotides are TGTGCCAGCAGCCGCCCGGGACAGTTCTCTGGAAACACCATATATTTT. Supplemented by reference TRBV14 and TRBJ1-3, the full variable domain reads EAGVTQFPSHSVIEKGQTVTLRCDPISGHDNLYWYRRVMGKEIKFLLHFVKESKQDESGMPNNRFLAERTGGTYSTLKVQPAELEDSGVYFCASSRPGQFSGNTIYFGEGSWLTVV.

The rearrangement links TRBV7-3 to TRBJ2-1; maybe TRBD2 (7 bases). The CDR3 contains 19 residues. The germline V and J ends were trimmed by 2 bases and 2 bases, with 22 bases remaining between them. Germline V CDR1 and CDR2: SGHTA, FQGTGA. In nucleotides, the CDR3 is TGTGCCAGCAGCTTAGATCCACGGCAACAGGGAGGGGCCTACAATGAGCAGTTCTTC. The encoded protein is CASSLDPRQQGGAYNEQFF. The full variable domain, its missing parts supplied by reference TRBV7-3 and TRBJ2-1, is GAGVSQTPSNKVTEKGKYVELRCDPISGHTALYWYRQSLGQGPEFLIYFQGTGAADDSGLPNDRFFAVRPEGSVSTLKIQRTERGDSAVYLCASSLDPRQQGGAYNEQFFGPGTRLTVL.

The V and J genes are TRBV28 and TRBJ1-2, with D perhaps matching TRBD1 (5 bases). V lost 6 bases and J 2 bases, leaving 19 bases between the germline ends. Germline V lookup: CDR1 MDHEN, CDR2 SYDVKM. The CDR3 covers 16 residues. The CDR3 here is CASRHSTGPGNYGYTF. CDR3 DNA sequence: TGTGCCAGCAGACACTCCACAGGTCCGGGGAACTATGGCTACACCTTC.

This clone was recorded once. V usage is TRBV4-3 and J usage is TRBJ2-3, with 10 bases lining up with TRBD2. Looked up from germline, CDR1 is LGHNA and CDR2 is YSLEER. V was clipped by 3 bases and J by 4 bases; unmatched bases: 16. The CDR3 spans 19 residues. The CDR3 sequence: CASSQYVDSSGSRPDTQYF. The DNA for the CDR3 is TGCGCCAGCAGCCAGTACGTGGATTCTAGCGGGAGTCGACCAGATACGCAGTATTTT.

J is TRBJ2-5 and V is TRBV7-2, with 8 bases matching TRBD2. Germline CDR1 is SGHTA and CDR2 is FQGNSA. Losses at the gene ends were 5 bases for V and 2 bases for J; bases not matched to a gene: 7. The CDR3 is made up of 15 amino acids. The CDR3: CASSLLAGGQETQYF. The CDR3 nucleotides are TGTGCCAGCAGCCTACTTGCGGGAGGACAAGAGACCCAGTACTTC.

This clone was detected only a few times. The V call is TRBV5-1, the J call TRBJ2-7, with D uncertain. V shed 0 bases and J shed 0 bases, with 7 bases lying between them. Germline V gene data show CDR1 as SGHRS and CDR2 as YFSETQ. There are 14 residues in the CDR3. CDR3 protein: CASSLGHSSYEQYF. CDR3 bases: TGCGCCAGCAGCTTGGGGCACAGCTCCTACGAGCAGTACTTC.

This clone was recorded a few times. The chain recombines TRBV29-1 with TRBJ1-1, with D possibly TRBD1 on 6 matching bases. CDR3 length equals 12 residues. Trimming left V 5 bases short and J 4 bases short, with 11 bases between. The germline CDR1 and CDR2 sequences are SQVTM and ANQGSEA. CDR3 sequence reads: CSVLGGATEAFF. The CDR3 coding sequence is TGCAGCGTTTTAGGGGGGGCCACTGAAGCTTTCTTT.

The chain has TRBV25-1 and TRBJ2-2, with a weak D call TRBD2 (5 bases). Deletions cut 3 bases from V and 5 bases from J, with 13 bases between. This CDR3 contains 15 residues. Germline CDR1 and CDR2: MGHDK and SYGVNS. This chain's CDR3 is CASSDIGLGTGELFF. The CDR3 region has the DNA TGTGCCAGCAGTGATATCGGACTCGGGACCGGGGAGCTGTTTTTT.

A single count supports this clone. This sequence joins TRBV7-8 and TRBJ2-7; TRBD2 aligns across 11 bases. The CDR3 totals 16 residues. Germline V gene data show CDR1 as SGHVS and CDR2 as FQNEAQ. V shed 4 bases, J shed 3 bases, and the junction held 8 bases outside the gene matches. CDR3 coding DNA: TGTGCCAGCAGCTCAACAGAGACTAGCGGGATCTACGAGCAGTACTTC. Protein sequence: CASSSTETSGIYEQYF. Complete variable domain (other parts from reference TRBV7-8 and TRBJ2-7): GAGVSQSPRYKVAKRGQDVALRCDPISGHVSLFWYQQALGQGPEFLTYFQNEAQLDKSGLPSDRFFAERPEGSVSTLKIQRTQQEDSAVYLCASSSTETSGIYEQYFGPGTRLTVT.

This clone was seen once. V and J are TRBV19 and TRBJ1-5; 8 bases agree with TRBD1. CDR1 and CDR2 from the germline V gene are LNHDA and SQIVND (reference sequence). The CDR3 spans 20 residues. V lost 3 bases, J lost 3 bases, and 19 bases stayed unmatched. The DNA for the CDR3 is TGTGCCAGTAGTATGAGGCGCGGGACAGGCCTTACAACTAACAATCAGCCCCAGCATTTT. As protein: CASSMRRGTGLTTNNQPQHF.

The chain has TRBV5-4 and TRBJ2-3, with 8 positions matching TRBD2. This CDR3 contains 16 residues. J was trimmed by 5 bases and V by 4 bases; bases with no gene match: 12. Germline lookup yields CDR1 SGHNT and CDR2 YYREEE (reference sequence). The CDR3 region is CASSLQIAGIKDTQYF. CDR3 sequence (DNA): TGTGCCAGCAGCCTCCAGATAGCGGGGATTAAAGATACGCAGTATTTT. Full variable domain (missing parts from reference TRBV5-4 and TRBJ2-3): ETGVTQSPTHLIKTRGQQVTLRCSSQSGHNTVSWYQQALGQGPQFIFQYYREEENGRGNFPPRFSGLQFPNYSSELNVNALELDDSALYLCASSLQIAGIKDTQYFGPGTRLTVL.

The rearrangement uses TRBV7-9 and TRBJ2-2, with 7 bases fitting TRBD2. J gave up 3 bases and V 5 bases, and 9 bases lay outside the gene matches. Per the germline V gene, CDR1 is SEHNR and CDR2 is FQNEAQ (reference sequence). The CDR3 has 16 residues. CDR3 in amino acids: CASSQSGTRHTGELFF. The CDR3 bases are TGTGCCAGCAGCCAAAGCGGGACCCGACACACCGGGGAGCTGTTTTTT.

The genes are TRBV30 and TRBJ2-7; TRBD1 agrees at 12 bases. The CDR3 has 15 amino acids. Germline V CDR1 and CDR2: GTSNPN, SVGIG (reference sequence). Trimming cost V 3 bases and J 0 bases; bases outside gene matches: 3. The chain's CDR3 is CAWSGGQGASYEQYF. CDR3 bases: TGTGCCTGGAGCGGGGGACAGGGGGCCTCCTACGAGCAGTACTTC.

J is TRBJ1-1 and V is TRBV28; D not certain. The CDR3 is 15 amino acids. CDR1 MDHEN and CDR2 SYDVKM come from the germline V gene. The V and J ends lost 5 bases and 4 bases respectively, with 17 bases between them. CDR3 sequence: CASSPHVGSSTEAFF. CDR3 DNA: TGTGCCAGCAGTCCCCACGTCGGATCGTCCACTGAAGCTTTCTTT.